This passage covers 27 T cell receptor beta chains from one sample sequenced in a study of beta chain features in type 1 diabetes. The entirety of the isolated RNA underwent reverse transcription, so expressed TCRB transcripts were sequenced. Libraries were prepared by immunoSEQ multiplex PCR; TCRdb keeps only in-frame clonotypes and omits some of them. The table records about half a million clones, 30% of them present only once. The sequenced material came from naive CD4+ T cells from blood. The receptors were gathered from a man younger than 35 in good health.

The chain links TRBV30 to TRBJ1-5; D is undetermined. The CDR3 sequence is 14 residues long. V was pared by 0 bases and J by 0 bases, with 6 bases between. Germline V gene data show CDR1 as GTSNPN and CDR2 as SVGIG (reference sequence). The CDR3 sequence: CAWSVSISNQPQHF. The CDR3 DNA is TGTGCCTGGAGTGTAAGCATTAGCAATCAGCCCCAGCATTTT. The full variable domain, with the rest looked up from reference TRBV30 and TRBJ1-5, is SQTIHQWPATLVQPVGSPLSLECTVEGTSNPNLYWYRQAAGRGLQLLFYSVGIGQISSEVPQNLSASRPQDRQFILSSKKLLLSDSGFYLCAWSVSISNQPQHFGDGTRLSIL.

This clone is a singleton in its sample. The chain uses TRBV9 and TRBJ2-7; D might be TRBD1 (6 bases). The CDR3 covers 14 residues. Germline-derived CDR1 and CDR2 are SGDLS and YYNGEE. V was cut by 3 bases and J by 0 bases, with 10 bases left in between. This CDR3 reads CASSGGPHSYEQYF. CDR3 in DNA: TGTGCCAGCAGCGGGGGGCCTCACTCCTACGAGCAGTACTTC.

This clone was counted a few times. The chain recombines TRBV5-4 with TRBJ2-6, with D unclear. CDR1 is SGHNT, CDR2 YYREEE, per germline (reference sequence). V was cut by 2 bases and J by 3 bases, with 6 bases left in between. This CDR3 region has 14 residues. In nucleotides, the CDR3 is TGTGCCAGCAGCTTCGATAGTGGGGCCAACGTCCTGACTTTC. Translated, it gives CASSFDSGANVLTF.

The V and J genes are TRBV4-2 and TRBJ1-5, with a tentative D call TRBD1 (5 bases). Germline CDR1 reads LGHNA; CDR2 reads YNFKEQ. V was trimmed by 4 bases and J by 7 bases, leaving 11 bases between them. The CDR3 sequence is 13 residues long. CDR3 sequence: CASSLRGEQPQHF. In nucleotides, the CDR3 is TGTGCCAGCAGCCTCCGGGGGGAACAGCCCCAGCATTTT.

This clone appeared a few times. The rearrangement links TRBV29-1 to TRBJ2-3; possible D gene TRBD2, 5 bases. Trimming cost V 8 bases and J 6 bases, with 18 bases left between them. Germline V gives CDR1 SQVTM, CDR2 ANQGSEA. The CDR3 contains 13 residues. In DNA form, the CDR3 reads TGCAGCCTCGGTTTTTTGACTATCGATACGCAGTATTTT. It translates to CSLGFLTIDTQYF.

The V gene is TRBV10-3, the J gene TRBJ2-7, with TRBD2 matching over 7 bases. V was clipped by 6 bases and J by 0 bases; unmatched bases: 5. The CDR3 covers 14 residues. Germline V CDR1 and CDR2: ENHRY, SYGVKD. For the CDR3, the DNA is TGTGCCATCAGCCGGGAGGCTATCTCCTACGAGCAGTACTTC. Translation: CAISREAISYEQYF.

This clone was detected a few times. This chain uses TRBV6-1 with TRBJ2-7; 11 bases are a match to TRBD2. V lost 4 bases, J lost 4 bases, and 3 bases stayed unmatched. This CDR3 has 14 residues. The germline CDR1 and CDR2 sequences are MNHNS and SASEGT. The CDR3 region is CASSGVAGGYEQYF. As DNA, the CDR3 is TGTGCCAGCAGTGGGGTAGCGGGAGGGTACGAGCAGTACTTC.

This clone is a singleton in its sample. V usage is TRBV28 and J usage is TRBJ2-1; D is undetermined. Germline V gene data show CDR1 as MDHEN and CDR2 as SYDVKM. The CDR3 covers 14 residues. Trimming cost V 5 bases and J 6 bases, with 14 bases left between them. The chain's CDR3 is CASSLPSGRNEQFF. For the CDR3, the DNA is TGTGCCAGCAGTCTCCCCTCCGGTCGCAATGAGCAGTTCTTC.

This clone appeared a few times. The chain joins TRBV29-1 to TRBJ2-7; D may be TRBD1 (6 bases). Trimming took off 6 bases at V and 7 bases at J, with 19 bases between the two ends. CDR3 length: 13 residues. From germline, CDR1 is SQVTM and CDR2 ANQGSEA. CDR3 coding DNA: TGCAGCGTAGCTATCCAGGGGATGGGTGAGCAGTACTTC. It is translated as CSVAIQGMGEQYF.

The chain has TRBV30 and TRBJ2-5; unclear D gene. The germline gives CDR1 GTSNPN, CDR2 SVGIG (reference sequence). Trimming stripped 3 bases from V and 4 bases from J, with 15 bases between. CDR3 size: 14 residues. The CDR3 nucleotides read TGTGCCTGGAGGCCGGCCGGGCTGAGAGAGACCCAGTACTTC. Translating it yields CAWRPAGLRETQYF.

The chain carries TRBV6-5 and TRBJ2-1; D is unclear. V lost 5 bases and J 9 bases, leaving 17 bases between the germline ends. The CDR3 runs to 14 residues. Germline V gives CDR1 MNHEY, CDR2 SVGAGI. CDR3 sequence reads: CASSRLSAETEQFF. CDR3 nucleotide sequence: TGTGCCAGCAGTCGACTCAGCGCCGAGACTGAGCAGTTCTTC.

CDR3 coding DNA: TGTGCCAGCAGCCCTCAGGGACCACACAATGAGCAGTTCTTC. Translation: CASSPQGPHNEQFF. The rearrangement joins TRBV7-3 to TRBJ2-1, with D possibly called TRBD1 or TRBD2 (5 bases each). This CDR3 has 14 amino acids. The germline CDR1 and CDR2 sequences are SGHTA and FQGTGA. The V end was cut by 5 bases, the J end by 5 bases, with 13 bases between. Full variable domain (remainder filled in from reference TRBV7-3 and TRBJ2-1): GAGVSQTPSNKVTEKGKYVELRCDPISGHTALYWYRQSLGQGPEFLIYFQGTGAADDSGLPNDRFFAVRPEGSVSTLKIQRTERGDSAVYLCASSPQGPHNEQFFGPGTRLTVL.

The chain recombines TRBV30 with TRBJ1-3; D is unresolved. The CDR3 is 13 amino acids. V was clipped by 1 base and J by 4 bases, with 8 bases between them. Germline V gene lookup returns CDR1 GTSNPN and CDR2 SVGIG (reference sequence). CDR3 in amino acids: CAWSDLLGNTIYF. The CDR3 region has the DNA TGTGCCTGGAGTGACTTGCTAGGAAACACCATATATTTT.

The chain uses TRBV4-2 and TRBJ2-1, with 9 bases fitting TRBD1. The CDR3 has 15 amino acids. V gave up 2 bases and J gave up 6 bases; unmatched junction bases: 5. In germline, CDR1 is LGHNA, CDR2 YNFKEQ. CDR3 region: CASSQLGQGGNEQFF. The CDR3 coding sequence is TGTGCCAGCAGCCAACTGGGACAGGGTGGCAATGAGCAGTTCTTC.

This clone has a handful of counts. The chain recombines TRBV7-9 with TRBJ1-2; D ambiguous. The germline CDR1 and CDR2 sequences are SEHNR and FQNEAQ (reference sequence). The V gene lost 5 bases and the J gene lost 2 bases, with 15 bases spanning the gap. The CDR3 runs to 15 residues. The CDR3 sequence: CASSPESLINYGYTF. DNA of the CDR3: TGTGCCAGCAGCCCCGAATCCTTGATCAACTATGGCTACACCTTC.

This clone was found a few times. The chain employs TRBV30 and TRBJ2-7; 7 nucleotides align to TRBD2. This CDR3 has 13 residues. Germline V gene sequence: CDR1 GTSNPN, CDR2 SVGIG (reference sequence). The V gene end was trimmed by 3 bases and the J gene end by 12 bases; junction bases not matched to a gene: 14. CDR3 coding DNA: TGTGCCTGGAGCCAGCGTCGGGAGGCTCCCCGGTACTTC. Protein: CAWSQRREAPRYF.

The CDR3 loop reads CASSQEAGPREKLFF. CDR3 sequence (DNA): TGTGCCAGCAGCCAAGAGGCAGGGCCGAGGGAAAAACTGTTTTTT. The chain joins TRBV4-2 to TRBJ1-4, with D possibly TRBD1 on 5 matching bases. CDR3 length: 15 amino acids. The germline gives CDR1 LGHNA, CDR2 YNFKEQ. V was trimmed by 0 bases and J by 8 bases, leaving 13 bases between them.

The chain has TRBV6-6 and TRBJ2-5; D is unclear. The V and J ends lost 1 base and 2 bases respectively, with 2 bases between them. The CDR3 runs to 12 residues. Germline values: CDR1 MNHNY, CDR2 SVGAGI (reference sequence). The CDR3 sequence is CASSYFQETQYF. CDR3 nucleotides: TGTGCCAGCAGTTACTTTCAAGAGACCCAGTACTTC.

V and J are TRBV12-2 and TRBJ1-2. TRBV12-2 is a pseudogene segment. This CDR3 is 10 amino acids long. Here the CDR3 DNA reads TGTGCAAGTCGCTCCAAGGGCTACACCTTC. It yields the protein CASRSKGYTF.

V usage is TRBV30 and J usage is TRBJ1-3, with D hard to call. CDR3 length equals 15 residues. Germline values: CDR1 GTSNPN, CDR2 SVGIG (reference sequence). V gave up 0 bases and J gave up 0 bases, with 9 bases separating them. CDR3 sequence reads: CAWSVARSSGNTIYF. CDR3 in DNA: TGTGCCTGGAGTGTAGCCAGGTCCTCTGGAAACACCATATATTTT.

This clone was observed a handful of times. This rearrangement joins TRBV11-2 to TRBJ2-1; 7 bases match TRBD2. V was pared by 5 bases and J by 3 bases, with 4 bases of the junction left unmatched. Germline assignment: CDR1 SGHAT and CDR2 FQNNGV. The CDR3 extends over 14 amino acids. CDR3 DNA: TGTGCCAGCAGCCCTACTAGCGTCTACAATGAGCAGTTCTTC. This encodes CASSPTSVYNEQFF.

The CDR3, as DNA: TGTGCCAGCCGCATGCAGGGTGGTTTTGAGCAGTTCTTC. It is translated as CASRMQGGFEQFF. This chain connects TRBV28 to TRBJ2-1; TRBD1 might be the D (5 bases). Germline CDR1 is MDHEN and CDR2 is SYDVKM. CDR3 size: 13 residues. The V end lost 8 bases, the J end lost 9 bases, and 17 bases lay between the germline ends. Together with reference TRBV28 and TRBJ2-1, the CDR3 gives the full variable domain: DVKVTQSSRYLVKRTGEKVFLECVQDMDHENMFWYRQDPGLGLRLIYFSYDVKMKEKGDIPEGYSVSREKKERFSLILESASTNQTSMYLCASRMQGGFEQFFGPGTRLTVL.

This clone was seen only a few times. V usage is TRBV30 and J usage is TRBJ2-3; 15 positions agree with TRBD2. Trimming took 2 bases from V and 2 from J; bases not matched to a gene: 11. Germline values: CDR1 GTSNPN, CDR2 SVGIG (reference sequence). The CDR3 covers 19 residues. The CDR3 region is CAWSIPGLAGGRVTDTQYF. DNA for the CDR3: TGTGCCTGGAGTATACCGGGACTAGCGGGAGGCCGGGTCACAGATACGCAGTATTTT.

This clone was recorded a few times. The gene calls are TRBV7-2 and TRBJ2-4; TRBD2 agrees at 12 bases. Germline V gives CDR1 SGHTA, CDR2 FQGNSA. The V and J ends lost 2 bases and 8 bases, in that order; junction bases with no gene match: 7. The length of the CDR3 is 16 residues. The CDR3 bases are TGTGCCAGCAGCTTAATCACTAGCGGGAGGAGAGACATTCAGTACTTC. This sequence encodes CASSLITSGRRDIQYF.

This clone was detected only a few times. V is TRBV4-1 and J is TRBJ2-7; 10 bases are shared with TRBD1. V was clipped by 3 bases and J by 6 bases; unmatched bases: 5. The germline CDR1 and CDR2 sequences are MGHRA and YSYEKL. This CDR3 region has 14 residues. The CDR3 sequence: CASSHPGQGLEQYF. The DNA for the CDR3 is TGCGCCAGCAGCCACCCGGGACAGGGGCTCGAGCAGTACTTC.

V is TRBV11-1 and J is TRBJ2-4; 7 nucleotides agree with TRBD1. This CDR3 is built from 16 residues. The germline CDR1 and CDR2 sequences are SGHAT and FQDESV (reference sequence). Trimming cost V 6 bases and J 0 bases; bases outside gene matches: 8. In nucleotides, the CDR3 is TGTGCCAGCAGTTCGGGACAGCTGCTAGCCAAAAACATTCAGTACTTC. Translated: CASSSGQLLAKNIQYF.

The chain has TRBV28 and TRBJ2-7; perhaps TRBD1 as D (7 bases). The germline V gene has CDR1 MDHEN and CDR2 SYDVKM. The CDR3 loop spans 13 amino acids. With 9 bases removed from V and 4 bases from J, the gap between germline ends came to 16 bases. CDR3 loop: CASSETGRYEQYF. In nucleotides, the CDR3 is TGTGCCAGTTCCGAGACAGGGAGGTACGAGCAGTACTTC.